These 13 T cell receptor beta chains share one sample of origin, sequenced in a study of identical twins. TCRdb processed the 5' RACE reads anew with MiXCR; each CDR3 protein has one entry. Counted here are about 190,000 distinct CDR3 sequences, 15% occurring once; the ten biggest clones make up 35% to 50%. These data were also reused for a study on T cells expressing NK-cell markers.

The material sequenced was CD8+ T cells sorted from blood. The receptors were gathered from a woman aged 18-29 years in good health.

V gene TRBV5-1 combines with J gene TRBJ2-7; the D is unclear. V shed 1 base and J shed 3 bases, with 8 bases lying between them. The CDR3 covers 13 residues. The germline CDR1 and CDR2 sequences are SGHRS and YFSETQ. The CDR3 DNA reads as TGCGCCAGCAGCTTGCAGACGGACTACGAGCAGTACTTC. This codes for CASSLQTDYEQYF.

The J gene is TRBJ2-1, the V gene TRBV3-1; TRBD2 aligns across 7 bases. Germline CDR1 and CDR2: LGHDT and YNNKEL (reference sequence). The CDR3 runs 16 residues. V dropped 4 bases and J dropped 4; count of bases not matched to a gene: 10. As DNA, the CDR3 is TGTGCCAGCAGCCTTCCTCAGCGGGGAGCTTACAATGAGCAGTTCTTC. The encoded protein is CASSLPQRGAYNEQFF.

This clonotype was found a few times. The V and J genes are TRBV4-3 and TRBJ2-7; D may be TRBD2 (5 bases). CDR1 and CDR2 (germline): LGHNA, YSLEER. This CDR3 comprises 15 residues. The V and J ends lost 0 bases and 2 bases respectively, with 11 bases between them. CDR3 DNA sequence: TGCGCCAGCAGCCAAGATCGGGGAACCCCCTACGAGCAGTACTTC. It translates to CASSQDRGTPYEQYF.

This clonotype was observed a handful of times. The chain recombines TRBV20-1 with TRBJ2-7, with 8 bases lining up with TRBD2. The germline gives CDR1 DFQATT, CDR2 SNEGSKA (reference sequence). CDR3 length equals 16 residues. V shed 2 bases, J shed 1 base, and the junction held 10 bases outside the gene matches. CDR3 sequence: CSARKDSGVWSYEQYF. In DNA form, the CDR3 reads TGCAGTGCTAGAAAGGATAGCGGGGTATGGTCCTACGAGCAGTACTTC.

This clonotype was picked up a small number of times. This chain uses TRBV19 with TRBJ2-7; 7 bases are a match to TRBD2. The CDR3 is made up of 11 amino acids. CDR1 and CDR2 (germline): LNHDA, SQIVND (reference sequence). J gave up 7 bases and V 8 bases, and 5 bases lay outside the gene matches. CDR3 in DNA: TGTGCCAGTGTCGCCGGGGGGGAGCAGTACTTC. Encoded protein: CASVAGGEQYF.

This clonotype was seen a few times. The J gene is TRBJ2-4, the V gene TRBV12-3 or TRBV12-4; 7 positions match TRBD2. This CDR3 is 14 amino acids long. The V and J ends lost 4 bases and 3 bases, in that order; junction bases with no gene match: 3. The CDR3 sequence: CASSYGGSKNIQYF. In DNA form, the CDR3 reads TGTGCCAGCAGTTACGGGGGGAGCAAAAACATTCAGTACTTC.

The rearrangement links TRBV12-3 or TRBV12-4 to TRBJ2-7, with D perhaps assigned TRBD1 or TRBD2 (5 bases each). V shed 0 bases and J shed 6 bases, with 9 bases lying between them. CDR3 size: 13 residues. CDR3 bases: TGTGCCAGCAGTTTAGCTTGGGGGAGCGAGCAGTACTTC. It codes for CASSLAWGSEQYF.

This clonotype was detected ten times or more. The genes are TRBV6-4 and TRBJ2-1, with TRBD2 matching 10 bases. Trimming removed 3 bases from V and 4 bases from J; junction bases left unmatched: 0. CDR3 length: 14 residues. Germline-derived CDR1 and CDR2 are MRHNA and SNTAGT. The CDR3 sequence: CASSEAGGYNEQFF. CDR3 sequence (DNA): TGTGCCAGCAGTGAAGCGGGAGGGTACAATGAGCAGTTCTTC.

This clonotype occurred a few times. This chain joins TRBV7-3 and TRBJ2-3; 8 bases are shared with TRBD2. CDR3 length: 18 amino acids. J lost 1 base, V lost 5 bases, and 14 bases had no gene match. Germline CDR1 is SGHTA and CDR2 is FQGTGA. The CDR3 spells CASSPLDSGGAGTDTQYF. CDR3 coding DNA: TGTGCCAGCAGCCCCCTTGATTCGGGGGGGGCCGGCACAGATACGCAGTATTTT.

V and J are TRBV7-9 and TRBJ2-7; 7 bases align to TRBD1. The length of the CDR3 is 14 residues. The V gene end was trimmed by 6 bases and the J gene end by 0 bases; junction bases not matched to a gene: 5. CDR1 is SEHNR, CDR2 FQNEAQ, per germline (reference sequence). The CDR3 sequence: CASSGTDRSYEQYF. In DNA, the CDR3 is TGTGCCAGCAGTGGGACAGACCGCTCCTACGAGCAGTACTTC.

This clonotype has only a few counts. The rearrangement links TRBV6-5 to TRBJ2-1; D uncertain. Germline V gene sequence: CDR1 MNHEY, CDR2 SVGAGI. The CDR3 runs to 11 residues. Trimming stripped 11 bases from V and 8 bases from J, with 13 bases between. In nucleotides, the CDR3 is TGTGCCTGCTTCGGTGGGGATGAGCAGTTCTTC. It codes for CACFGGDEQFF.

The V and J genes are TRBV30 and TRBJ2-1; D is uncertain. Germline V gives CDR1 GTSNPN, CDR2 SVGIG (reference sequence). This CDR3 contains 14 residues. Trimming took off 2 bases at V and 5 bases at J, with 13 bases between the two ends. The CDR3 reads CAWSPKNYHNEQFF. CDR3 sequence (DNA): TGTGCCTGGAGTCCTAAAAACTACCACAATGAGCAGTTCTTC.

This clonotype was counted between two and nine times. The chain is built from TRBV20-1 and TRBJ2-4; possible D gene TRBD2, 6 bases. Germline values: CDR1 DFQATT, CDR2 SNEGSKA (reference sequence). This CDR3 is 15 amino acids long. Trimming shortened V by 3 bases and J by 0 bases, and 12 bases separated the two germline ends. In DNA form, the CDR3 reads TGCAGTGCTAGTGCTAGCGTCCTAGCCAAAAACATTCAGTACTTC. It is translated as CSASASVLAKNIQYF.